This T cell receptor (beta chain) was found in a study of cytomegalovirus exposure and HLA in healthy donors. Findings and limits, study-wide: About 87% or about 30% of the time was how often most TCR beta V segments were productive, according to an earlier analysis.

Comments on this clone: Its cognate antigen is unknown.

V trimming: 2 bases; J trimming: 4 bases; junction bases outside the gene matches: 4. This CDR3 contains 15 residues. Looked up from germline, CDR1 is WNHNN and CDR2 is SYGVQD (reference sequence). Primers: 60 Vbeta forward and 13 Jbeta reverse. In the authors' methods: Later work found 65 million to 85 million unique TCR beta chains, with some 11 million shared. Assay used: immunoSEQ multiplex PCR; TCRdb lists only in-frame clones, some missing. The D gene and trimming were derived from the DNA, and the V and J assignments and clone size from that table. The table includes some 180,000 clones, roughly 84% detected once.

The sample consisted of PBMCs. The source is a girl in the first two years of life in good health and CMV-seronegative. The chain carries TRBV10-1 and TRBJ2-2, with TRBD2 matching over 7 bases. The CDR3 here is CASSEDGGSTGELFF. The CDR3 nucleotides read TGCGCCAGCAGTGAGGACGGGGGGTCCACCGGGGAGCTGTTTTTT.